This T cell receptor beta chain was retrieved from a study of early T cells in non-severe SARS-CoV-2 infection. TCRdb ran MiXCR on the 5' RACE reads and lists one entry per CDR3 protein. The sample has approximately 73,000 distinct CDR3 sequences; approximately 11% are singletons. Germline V gene sequence: CDR1 SQVTM, CDR2 ANQGSEA. V dropped 2 bases and J dropped 1 base, with 8 bases sitting between them. This CDR3 contains 14 residues. This clonotype originated in an adult who was a healthcare worker with PCR-confirmed SARS-CoV-2 infection or an uninfected control (not recorded which). V is TRBV29-1 and J is TRBJ2-2; D is unclear. Sample: whole blood. CDR3 in DNA: TGCAGCGTTGAATATTGGGGGAACACCGGGGAGCTGTTTTTT. Its protein product is CSVEYWGNTGELFF.